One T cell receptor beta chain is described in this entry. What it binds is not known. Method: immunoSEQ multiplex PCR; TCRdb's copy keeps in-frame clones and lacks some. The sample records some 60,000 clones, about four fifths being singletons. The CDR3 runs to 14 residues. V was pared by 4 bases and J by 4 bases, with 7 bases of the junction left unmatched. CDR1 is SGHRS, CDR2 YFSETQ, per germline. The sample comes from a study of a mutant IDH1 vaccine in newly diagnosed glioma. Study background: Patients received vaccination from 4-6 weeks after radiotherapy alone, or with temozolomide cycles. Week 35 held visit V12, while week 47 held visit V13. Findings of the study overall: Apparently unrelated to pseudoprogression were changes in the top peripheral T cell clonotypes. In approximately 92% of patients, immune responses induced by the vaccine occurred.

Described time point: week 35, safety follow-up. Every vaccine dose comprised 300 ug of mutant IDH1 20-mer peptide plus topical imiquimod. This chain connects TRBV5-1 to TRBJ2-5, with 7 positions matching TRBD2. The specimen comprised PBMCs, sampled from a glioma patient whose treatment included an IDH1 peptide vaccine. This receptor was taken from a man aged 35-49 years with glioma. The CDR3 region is CASSPGLGAETQYF. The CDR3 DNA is TGCGCCAGCAGCCCCGGACTAGGCGCAGAGACCCAGTACTTC. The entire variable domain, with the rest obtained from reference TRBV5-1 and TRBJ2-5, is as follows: KAGVTQTPRYLIKTRGQQVTLSCSPISGHRSVSWYQQTPGQGLQFLFEYFSETQRNKGNFPGRFSGRQFSNSRSEMNVSTLELGDSALYLCASSPGLGAETQYFGPGTRLLVL.